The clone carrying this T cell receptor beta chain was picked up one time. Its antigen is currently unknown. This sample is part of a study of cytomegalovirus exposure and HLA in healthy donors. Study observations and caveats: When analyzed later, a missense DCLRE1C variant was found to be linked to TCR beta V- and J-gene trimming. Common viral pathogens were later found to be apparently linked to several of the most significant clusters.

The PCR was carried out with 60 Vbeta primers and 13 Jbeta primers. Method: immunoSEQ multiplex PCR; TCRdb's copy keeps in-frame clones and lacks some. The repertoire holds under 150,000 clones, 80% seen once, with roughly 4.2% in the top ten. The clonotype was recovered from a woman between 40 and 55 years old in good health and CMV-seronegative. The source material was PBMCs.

The CDR3 coding sequence is TGTGCCAGCAGCGCATACAGACAGTGGGATCGCAATCAGCCCCAGCATTTT. This encodes CASSAYRQWDRNQPQHF. This chain uses TRBV9 with TRBJ1-5; possible D gene TRBD1, 5 bases. CDR3 length: 17 residues. Germline-derived CDR1 and CDR2 are SGDLS and YYNGEE. Trimming stripped 3 bases from V and 2 bases from J, with 18 bases between.